This T cell receptor beta chain was found in a study of early T cells in non-severe SARS-CoV-2 infection. Across the study: Chains were unpaired, as sequencing was done on bulk RNA from unsorted whole blood.

The J segment lost 5 bases and the V segment lost 6 bases, leaving 11 bases of the junction unmatched. The V gene's germline CDR1 is MNHNY and CDR2 SVGAGI (reference sequence). The CDR3 is 16 amino acids. In this sample, this clonotype turned up many times. The antigen remains unidentified. Attached unique molecular identifiers marked individual cDNA molecules. MiXCR was run by TCRdb on the 5' RACE reads, yielding one entry per CDR3 protein. The sample shows 32,000 or so distinct CDR3 sequences, over 4.5% of them seen only once. General study findings and limits: The study's VDJdb matching favored anti-spike CD8 responses and missed private and CD4 specificities.

This TCR was sampled from an adult who was a healthcare worker with PCR-confirmed SARS-CoV-2 infection or an uninfected control (not recorded which). The sequencing input was whole blood. The chain recombines TRBV6-6 with TRBJ2-1, with 9 bases matching TRBD2. The DNA for the CDR3 is TGTGCCAGCAGCTCCCTAGCGGGAAGGCTTAACAATGAGCAGTTCTTC. Its protein is CASSSLAGRLNNEQFF.